This section outlines one T cell receptor beta chain sequence together with its context. The data stem from a study of cytomegalovirus exposure and HLA in healthy donors. Clones were sequenced by immunoSEQ multiplex PCR, and TCRdb holds only the in-frame ones, with some missing. This table has around 190,000 clones, roughly 77% appearing once. Trimming left V 4 bases short and J 4 bases short, with 9 bases between. The CDR3 has 14 residues. CDR1 is SGDLS, CDR2 YYNGEE, per germline. The clonotype was recovered from a woman aged 25 to 45 in good health and CMV-seronegative. Sequencing was done on a sample of PBMCs. The rearrangement joins TRBV9 to TRBJ1-6; D may be TRBD1 (6 bases). CDR3 amino acids: CASSPGQYNSPLHF. DNA for the CDR3: TGTGCCAGCAGCCCTGGACAGTATAATTCACCCCTCCACTTT.